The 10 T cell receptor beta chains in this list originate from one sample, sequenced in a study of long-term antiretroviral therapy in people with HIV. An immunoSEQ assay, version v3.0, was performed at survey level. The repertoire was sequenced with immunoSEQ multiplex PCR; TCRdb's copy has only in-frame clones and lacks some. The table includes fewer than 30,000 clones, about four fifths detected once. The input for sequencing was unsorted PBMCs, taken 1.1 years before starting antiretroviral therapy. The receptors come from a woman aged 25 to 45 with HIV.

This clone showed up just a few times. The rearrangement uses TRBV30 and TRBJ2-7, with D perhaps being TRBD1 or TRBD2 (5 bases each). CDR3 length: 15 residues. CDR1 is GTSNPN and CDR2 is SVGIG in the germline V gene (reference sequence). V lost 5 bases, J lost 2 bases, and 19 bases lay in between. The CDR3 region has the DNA TGTGCCTGGGGGGGTGTTAAGGGATCCCCCTACGAGCAGTACTTC. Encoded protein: CAWGGVKGSPYEQYF.

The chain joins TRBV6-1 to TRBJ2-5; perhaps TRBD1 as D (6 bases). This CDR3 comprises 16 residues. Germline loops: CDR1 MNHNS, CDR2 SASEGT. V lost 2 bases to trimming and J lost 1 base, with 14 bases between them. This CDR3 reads CASSEIGRTAQETQYF. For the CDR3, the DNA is TGTGCCAGCAGTGAAATAGGGCGGACAGCCCAAGAGACCCAGTACTTC.

The CDR3 DNA sequence: TGTGCCAGCGGCCGAGGCGGGGAGGGGACCCAGTACTTC. Translating it yields CASGRGGEGTQYF. The chain links TRBV25-1 to TRBJ2-5; 7 nucleotides agree with TRBD2. V lost 8 bases and J lost 7; bases outside the gene matches: 10. This CDR3 is 13 amino acids long. In germline, CDR1 is MGHDK, CDR2 SYGVNS.

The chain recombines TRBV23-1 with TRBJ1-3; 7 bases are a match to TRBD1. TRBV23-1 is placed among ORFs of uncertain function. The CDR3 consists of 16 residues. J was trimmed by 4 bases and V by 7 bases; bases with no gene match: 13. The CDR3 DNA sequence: TGCGCCAGCAAGAACGGAGCAGGGGGGGAAGGAAACACCATATATTTT. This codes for CASKNGAGGEGNTIYF.

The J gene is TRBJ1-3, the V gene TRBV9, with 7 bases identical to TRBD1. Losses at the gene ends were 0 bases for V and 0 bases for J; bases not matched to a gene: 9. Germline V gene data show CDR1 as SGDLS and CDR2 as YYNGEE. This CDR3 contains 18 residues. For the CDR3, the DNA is TGTGCCAGCAGCGTAGGTCTGAGGACAGGACTCTCTGGAAACACCATATATTTT. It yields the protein CASSVGLRTGLSGNTIYF.

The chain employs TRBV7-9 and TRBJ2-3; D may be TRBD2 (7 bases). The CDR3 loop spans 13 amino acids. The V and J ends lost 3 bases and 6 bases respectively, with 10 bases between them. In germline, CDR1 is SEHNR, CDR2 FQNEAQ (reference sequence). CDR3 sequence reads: CASSFKGGDTQYF. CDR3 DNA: TGTGCCAGCAGCTTTAAGGGGGGGGATACGCAGTATTTT.

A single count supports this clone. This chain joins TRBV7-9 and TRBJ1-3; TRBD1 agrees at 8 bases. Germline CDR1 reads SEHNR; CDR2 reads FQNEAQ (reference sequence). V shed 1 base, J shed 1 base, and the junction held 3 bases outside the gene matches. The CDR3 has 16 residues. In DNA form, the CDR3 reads TGTGCCAGCAGCTTAGAAAGGACAGGGTCTGGAAACACCATATATTTT. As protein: CASSLERTGSGNTIYF.

The chain's CDR3 is CASVTVTREAFF. CDR3 DNA sequence: TGTGCCAGCGTTACGGTGACTCGTGAAGCTTTCTTT. V and J are TRBV6-6 and TRBJ1-1, with D hard to call. Germline loops: CDR1 MNHNY, CDR2 SVGAGI (reference sequence). V shed 8 bases and J shed 7 bases, with 14 bases lying between them. There are 12 residues in the CDR3.

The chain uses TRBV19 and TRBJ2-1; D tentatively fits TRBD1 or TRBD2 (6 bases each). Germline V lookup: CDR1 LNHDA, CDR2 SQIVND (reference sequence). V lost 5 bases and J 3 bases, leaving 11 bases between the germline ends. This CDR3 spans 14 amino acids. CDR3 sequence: CASSPGGSYNEQFF. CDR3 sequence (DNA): TGTGCCAGTAGTCCCGGGGGCAGCTACAATGAGCAGTTCTTC.

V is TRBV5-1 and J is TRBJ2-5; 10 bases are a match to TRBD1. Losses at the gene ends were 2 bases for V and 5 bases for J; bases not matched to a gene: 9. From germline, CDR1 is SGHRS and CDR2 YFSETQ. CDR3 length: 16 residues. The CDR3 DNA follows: TGCGCCAGCAGCTTCCGGGGACAGGGGAAGGGGGAGACCCAGTACTTC. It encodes CASSFRGQGKGETQYF.